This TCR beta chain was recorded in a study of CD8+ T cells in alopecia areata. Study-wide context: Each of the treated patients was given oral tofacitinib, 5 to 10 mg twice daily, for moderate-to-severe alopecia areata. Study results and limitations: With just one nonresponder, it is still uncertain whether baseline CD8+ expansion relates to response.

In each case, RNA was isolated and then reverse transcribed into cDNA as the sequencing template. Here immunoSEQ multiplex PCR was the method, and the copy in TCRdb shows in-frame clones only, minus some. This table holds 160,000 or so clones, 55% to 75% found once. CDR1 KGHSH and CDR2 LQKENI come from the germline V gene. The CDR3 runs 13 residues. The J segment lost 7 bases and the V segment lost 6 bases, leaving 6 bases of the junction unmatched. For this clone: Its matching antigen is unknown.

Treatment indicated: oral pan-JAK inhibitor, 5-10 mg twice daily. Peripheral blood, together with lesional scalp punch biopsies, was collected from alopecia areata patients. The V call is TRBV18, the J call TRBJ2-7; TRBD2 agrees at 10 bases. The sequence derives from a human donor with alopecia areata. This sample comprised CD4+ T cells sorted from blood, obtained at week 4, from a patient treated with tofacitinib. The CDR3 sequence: CASSPLAGEEQYF. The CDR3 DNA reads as TGTGCCAGCTCTCCCCTAGCGGGGGAAGAGCAGTACTTC.